This T cell receptor beta chain was profiled in a study of blood T cell repertoires in COVID-19. Study in general: T cells, B-cell-depleted T cells, or PBMCs provided the cDNA or gDNA that served as material.

Study processing details: How many nucleated cells were present was estimated from reference gene primer amplification. Libraries were prepared by immunoSEQ multiplex PCR; TCRdb keeps only in-frame clonotypes and omits some of them. Clonal size and the V and J genes are those of that table, whereas D and trimming came from the DNA. This table holds 200,000 to 300,000 clones, more than 70% found once. Trimming cost V 0 bases and J 0 bases, with 6 bases left between them. Germline lookup yields CDR1 SGHNT and CDR2 YYREEE (reference sequence). CDR3 size: 14 residues. This chain uses TRBV5-4 with TRBJ2-5, with D perhaps TRBD1 (5 bases). Sample: peripheral blood. This TCR was recovered from a woman in her forties or fifties with acute or convalescent COVID-19. CDR3 bases: TGTGCCAGCAGCTTGGGGACAAACCAAGAGACCCAGTACTTC. Its translation: CASSLGTNQETQYF. The variable domain in full, completed from reference TRBV5-4 and TRBJ2-5, reads ETGVTQSPTHLIKTRGQQVTLRCSSQSGHNTVSWYQQALGQGPQFIFQYYREEENGRGNFPPRFSGLQFPNYSSELNVNALELDDSALYLCASSLGTNQETQYFGPGTRLLVL.